One sample yielded the 26 T cell receptor beta chains listed below, sequenced in a study of CD8 T cells in Susac syndrome. Random-hexamer reverse transcription was applied to about 0.45 to 1 ug RNA. MiXCR was run by TCRdb on the immunoSEQ multiplex PCR reads, yielding one entry per CDR3 protein. Of some 190,000 distinct CDR3 sequences listed, about 94% were seen once; the top ten hold 0.085% to 0.11%. Material: CD4+ T cells from PBMCs. The receptors were sampled from a human donor in good health.

V gene TRBV20-1 combines with J gene TRBJ1-1; D remains unclear. The ends were cut back, 6 bases at V and 7 bases at J, with 9 bases in the middle. Germline CDR1 DFQATT, CDR2 SNEGSKA (reference sequence). This CDR3 spans 10 amino acids. The CDR3 spells CSARDYEAFF. The CDR3, as DNA: TGCAGTGCCCGAGACTATGAAGCTTTCTTT.

The chain couples TRBV18 to TRBJ2-6; the D gene is possibly TRBD1 (6 bases). The germline CDR1 and CDR2 sequences are KGHSH and LQKENI. The CDR3 sequence is 16 residues long. The V end lost 1 base, the J end lost 4 bases, and 11 bases lay between the germline ends. This chain's CDR3 is CASSPRQGPGANVLTF. The CDR3, as DNA: TGTGCCAGCTCACCACGGCAGGGGCCCGGGGCCAACGTCCTGACTTTC.

The CDR3 DNA is TGCAGTGCTGAACTGGGTGAGCAGTTCTTC. It is translated as CSAELGEQFF. The rearrangement joins TRBV20-1 to TRBJ2-1; no firm D call. This CDR3 has 10 residues. Between the trimmed V and J ends, which lost 5 bases and 9 bases, there was a span of 8 bases. The germline V gene has CDR1 DFQATT and CDR2 SNEGSKA (reference sequence).

The gene calls are TRBV27 and TRBJ2-7; 10 nucleotides line up with TRBD2. This CDR3 has 17 residues. The germline CDR1 and CDR2 sequences are MNHEY and SMNVEV (reference sequence). V lost 3 bases, J lost 5 bases, and 13 bases stayed unmatched. This chain's CDR3 is CASSFSKAGGPLHEQYF. The DNA of the CDR3 is TGTGCCAGCAGTTTTTCTAAAGCGGGAGGGCCACTCCACGAGCAGTACTTC.

The gene calls are TRBV20-1 and TRBJ1-2; D gene unclear. Germline CDR1 reads DFQATT; CDR2 reads SNEGSKA (reference sequence). This CDR3 is built from 14 residues. V was clipped by 4 bases and J by 1 base, with 13 bases between them. The CDR3 here is CSATAGRNNYGYTF. The CDR3 DNA reads as TGCAGTGCTACCGCAGGACGGAATAACTATGGCTACACCTTC.

V usage is TRBV7-2 and J usage is TRBJ2-2; D possibly corresponds to TRBD2 (6 bases). V was trimmed by 5 bases and J by 7 bases, leaving 14 bases between them. CDR1 is SGHTA and CDR2 is FQGNSA in the germline V gene. CDR3 size: 14 residues. CDR3 residues: CASSQSTRGGELFF. The CDR3 nucleotides are TGTGCCAGCAGCCAATCGACTAGAGGCGGGGAGCTGTTTTTT.

The rearrangement joins TRBV24-1 to TRBJ2-1, with 7 positions matching TRBD2. This CDR3 contains 14 residues. The V segment lost 9 bases and the J segment 9 bases; nucleotides outside the gene matches: 13. Per the germline V gene, CDR1 is KGHDR and CDR2 is SFDVKD. CDR3 region: CATGGLGALREQFF. The CDR3, as DNA: TGTGCCACCGGTGGACTAGGCGCCTTGCGTGAGCAGTTCTTC.

This chain uses TRBV7-2 with TRBJ1-1; possible D gene TRBD1, 5 bases. V was shortened by 5 bases and J by 4 bases, with 20 bases between the two germline ends. This CDR3 contains 16 residues. Germline CDR1 is SGHTA and CDR2 is FQGNSA. CDR3 loop: CASSTLPGPAGTEAFF. CDR3 in DNA: TGTGCCAGCAGCACCCTACCGGGACCGGCGGGCACTGAAGCTTTCTTT.

This chain connects TRBV27 to TRBJ2-7; D perhaps matches TRBD2 (5 bases). The CDR3 runs to 14 residues. Germline V CDR1 and CDR2: MNHEY, SMNVEV (reference sequence). Trimming left V 6 bases short and J 2 bases short, with 14 bases between. The CDR3 sequence: CASSRPGSPYEQYF. The CDR3 DNA reads as TGTGCCAGCAGCCGCCCGGGGAGTCCCTACGAGCAGTACTTC.

The chain employs TRBV20-1 and TRBJ1-1; D unclear. This CDR3 comprises 11 residues. CDR1 DFQATT and CDR2 SNEGSKA come from the germline V gene (reference sequence). CDR3 nucleotides: TGCACCCGCCCGGGAACACATTATGCTTTCTTT. Its translation is CTRPGTHYAFF.

The V gene is TRBV28, the J gene TRBJ2-7; TRBD1 aligns across 7 bases. J gave up 5 bases and V 6 bases, and 4 bases lay outside the gene matches. This CDR3 is built from 12 residues. From germline, CDR1 is MDHEN and CDR2 SYDVKM. CDR3 protein: CASRRDRHEQYF. CDR3 nucleotide sequence: TGTGCCAGCAGAAGGGACAGACACGAGCAGTACTTC. The complete variable domain, with remaining parts taken from reference TRBV28 and TRBJ2-7, reads DVKVTQSSRYLVKRTGEKVFLECVQDMDHENMFWYRQDPGLGLRLIYFSYDVKMKEKGDIPEGYSVSREKKERFSLILESASTNQTSMYLCASRRDRHEQYFGPGTRLTVT.

The chain recombines TRBV28 with TRBJ2-7; 11 bases fit TRBD2. V gave up 3 bases and J gave up 5 bases; unmatched junction bases: 6. The length of the CDR3 is 15 residues. Germline V gene sequence: CDR1 MDHEN, CDR2 SYDVKM. The CDR3: CASSFPTSGVDEQYF. The CDR3 DNA is TGTGCCAGCAGTTTCCCGACTAGCGGGGTAGACGAGCAGTACTTC.

The chain employs TRBV7-2 and TRBJ1-5; no clear D. The CDR3 consists of 14 residues. The V gene's germline CDR1 is SGHTA and CDR2 FQGNSA. V was trimmed by 5 bases and J by 3 bases, leaving 11 bases between them. The CDR3 is CASSPRTTNQPQHF. In DNA form, the CDR3 reads TGTGCCAGCAGCCCCAGGACTACCAATCAGCCCCAGCATTTT.

The genes are TRBV28 and TRBJ2-3, with 9 bases matching TRBD2. Germline CDR1 and CDR2: MDHEN and SYDVKM. This CDR3 is built from 16 residues. With 6 bases clipped from V and 3 bases from J, the junction kept 10 bases outside the gene matches. The CDR3 sequence is CASSLTSSGKTDTQYF. The CDR3, as DNA: TGTGCCAGCAGCCTAACCTCTAGCGGGAAAACAGATACGCAGTATTTT. The full variable domain, its missing parts supplied by reference TRBV28 and TRBJ2-3, is DVKVTQSSRYLVKRTGEKVFLECVQDMDHENMFWYRQDPGLGLRLIYFSYDVKMKEKGDIPEGYSVSREKKERFSLILESASTNQTSMYLCASSLTSSGKTDTQYFGPGTRLTVL.

The V gene is TRBV12-3 or TRBV12-4, the J gene TRBJ2-7; tentatively, D is TRBD1 or TRBD2 (5 bases each). The CDR3 totals 15 residues. V was trimmed by 6 bases and J by 0 bases, leaving 15 bases between them. The CDR3 bases are TGTGCCAGCAGGGCCGGGACGTCTAGCTCCTACGAGCAGTACTTC. Its protein is CASRAGTSSSYEQYF.

This chain links TRBV3-1 with TRBJ1-5; possibly TRBD1 for D (5 bases). The CDR3 is made up of 14 amino acids. The germline gives CDR1 LGHDT, CDR2 YNNKEL (reference sequence). The V and J ends lost 4 bases and 7 bases respectively, with 14 bases between them. The CDR3 sequence: CASSPQGISQPQHF. CDR3 sequence (DNA): TGTGCCAGCAGCCCCCAGGGTATTTCACAGCCCCAGCATTTT.

This clonotype has just one count. The CDR3 sequence: CASSPSGMSTDTQYF. The CDR3 coding sequence is TGTGCCAGCAGCCCTAGCGGGATGAGCACAGATACGCAGTATTTT. The V gene is TRBV3-1, the J gene TRBJ2-3; 9 nucleotides line up with TRBD2. The CDR3 loop spans 15 amino acids. Germline trimming cut 4 bases from V and 0 bases from J; bases unmatched to any gene: 2. Germline loops: CDR1 LGHDT, CDR2 YNNKEL (reference sequence).

The chain employs TRBV30 and TRBJ2-3, with D possibly matching TRBD2 (6 bases). The CDR3 length is 13 residues. Germline V gene sequence: CDR1 GTSNPN, CDR2 SVGIG (reference sequence). The germline V and J ends were trimmed by 2 bases and 8 bases, with 14 bases remaining between them. In DNA, the CDR3 is TGTGCCTGGAGTTCCGGGGGTTCAACTACGCAGTATTTT. Translating it yields CAWSSGGSTTQYF.

The chain joins TRBV2 to TRBJ2-7; D is perhaps TRBD1 (5 bases). Between the trimmed V and J ends, which lost 4 bases and 6 bases, there was a span of 16 bases. Germline V lookup: CDR1 SNHLY, CDR2 FYNNEI. The CDR3 is 14 residues long. In DNA form, the CDR3 reads TGTGCCAGCAGTGGTTTCGGCAGGGATGTCGAGCAGTACTTC. It translates to CASSGFGRDVEQYF.

This clonotype was detected a few times. The V and J genes are TRBV7-2 and TRBJ2-5; 7 positions agree with TRBD1. This CDR3 has 12 amino acids. Germline loops: CDR1 SGHTA, CDR2 FQGNSA. V shed 4 bases and J 5 bases; nucleotides not matched to a gene: 1. The CDR3 sequence is CASSSRGETQYF. CDR3 DNA sequence: TGTGCCAGCAGCTCCAGGGGGGAGACCCAGTACTTC.

The chain employs TRBV11-2 and TRBJ2-7; D is undetermined. In germline, CDR1 is SGHAT, CDR2 FQNNGV. This CDR3 has 15 residues. The V end was cut by 5 bases, the J end by 0 bases, with 14 bases between. CDR3: CASSPLSLSSYEQYF. CDR3 DNA: TGTGCCAGCAGCCCGTTATCCCTGAGCTCCTACGAGCAGTACTTC.

This sequence joins TRBV20-1 and TRBJ2-7; weak D call: TRBD2 (6 bases). The ends were cut back, 0 bases at V and 4 bases at J, with 16 bases in the middle. The CDR3 is 15 residues long. CDR1 is DFQATT, CDR2 SNEGSKA, per germline (reference sequence). In DNA form, the CDR3 reads TGCAGTGCTAGAGATCGGCGGGAAACGCATTACGAGCAGTACTTC. Translating it yields CSARDRRETHYEQYF.

The chain uses TRBV28 and TRBJ2-6; D is uncertain. Trimming shortened V by 2 bases and J by 3 bases, and 5 bases separated the two germline ends. Germline V lookup: CDR1 MDHEN, CDR2 SYDVKM. The CDR3 contains 14 residues. In nucleotides, the CDR3 is TGTGCCAGCAGTTTACCCTTTGGGGCCAACGTCCTGACTTTC. Amino acid sequence: CASSLPFGANVLTF. The full variable domain, rest sourced from reference TRBV28 and TRBJ2-6, is DVKVTQSSRYLVKRTGEKVFLECVQDMDHENMFWYRQDPGLGLRLIYFSYDVKMKEKGDIPEGYSVSREKKERFSLILESASTNQTSMYLCASSLPFGANVLTFGAGSRLTVL.

V is TRBV7-2 and J is TRBJ2-2; the D is unclear. Germline V lookup: CDR1 SGHTA, CDR2 FQGNSA. The CDR3 is 13 residues long. Trimming stripped 4 bases from V and 6 bases from J, with 9 bases between. The CDR3 region has the DNA TGTGCCAGCAGCTCCGCGGCCGCCGGGGAGCTGTTTTTT. Protein sequence: CASSSAAAGELFF. The entire variable domain, with the rest obtained from reference TRBV7-2 and TRBJ2-2, is as follows: GAGVSQSPSNKVTEKGKDVELRCDPISGHTALYWYRQSLGQGLEFLIYFQGNSAPDKSGLPSDRFSAERTGGSVSTLTIQRTQQEDSAVYLCASSSAAAGELFFGEGSRLTVL.

The rearrangement joins TRBV9 to TRBJ1-5; perhaps TRBD1 as D (5 bases). The V gene lost 4 bases and the J gene lost 4 bases, with 9 bases spanning the gap. Germline V CDR1 and CDR2: SGDLS, YYNGEE. The CDR3 totals 13 residues. As DNA, the CDR3 is TGTGCCAGCAGCCGGGACCGGAATCAGCCCCAGCATTTT. Translated, it gives CASSRDRNQPQHF.

The V and J genes are TRBV24-1 and TRBJ1-2; the D gene is possibly TRBD1 (5 bases). CDR1 KGHDR and CDR2 SFDVKD come from the germline V gene. This CDR3 has 11 amino acids. Trimming cost V 0 bases and J 11 bases, with 6 bases left between them. CDR3 protein: CATSDLDRYTF. CDR3 DNA sequence: TGTGCCACCAGTGATTTGGACAGATACACCTTC.